A single sample gave rise to the 32 T cell receptor beta chains below, sequenced in a study of blood T cell repertoires in COVID-19. The repertoire was sequenced with immunoSEQ multiplex PCR; TCRdb's copy has only in-frame clones and lacks some. The sample comprises approximately 220,000 clones, 65% to 85% of which are singletons, and 10% rests with the top ten. Sequenced sample: peripheral blood. Receptor source: a woman older than 75 with acute or convalescent COVID-19.

V is TRBV10-3 and J is TRBJ1-5; D remains ambiguous. V was trimmed by 0 bases and J by 5 bases, leaving 5 bases between them. The CDR3 is 13 amino acids. From germline, CDR1 is ENHRY and CDR2 SYGVKD. The CDR3 coding sequence is TGTGCCATCAGTGAGTCTATATATCAGCCCCAGCATTTT. Encoded protein: CAISESIYQPQHF.

This rearrangement joins TRBV4-1 to TRBJ1-2; maybe TRBD1 (5 bases). Germline CDR1 MGHRA, CDR2 YSYEKL. This CDR3 is 15 amino acids long. V was pared by 1 base and J by 0 bases, with 9 bases between. CDR3 nucleotide sequence: TGCGCCAGCAGCCAAGGACAGCTGTCTAACTATGGCTACACCTTC. Amino acids: CASSQGQLSNYGYTF.

The chain carries TRBV30 and TRBJ1-6; 8 bases are shared with TRBD1. Trimming took 2 bases from V and 11 from J; bases not matched to a gene: 8. The germline gives CDR1 GTSNPN, CDR2 SVGIG (reference sequence). This CDR3 contains 14 residues. The CDR3 sequence is CAWSWGRGRTPLHF. DNA for the CDR3: TGTGCCTGGAGTTGGGGCAGGGGGCGTACACCCCTCCACTTT.

The chain employs TRBV6-1 and TRBJ1-3, with D possibly TRBD1 on 5 matching bases. Germline V gene sequence: CDR1 MNHNS, CDR2 SASEGT. This CDR3 spans 14 amino acids. V lost 0 bases and J 8 bases, leaving 11 bases between the germline ends. CDR3 DNA sequence: TGTGCCAGCAGTGAAGCCCGGACAATTCACACCATATATTTT. Encoded protein: CASSEARTIHTIYF.

The chain couples TRBV10-3 to TRBJ2-7; D not resolved. The V gene's germline CDR1 is ENHRY and CDR2 SYGVKD. The CDR3 is made up of 12 amino acids. V dropped 4 bases and J dropped 2 bases, with 6 bases sitting between them. This CDR3 reads CAISGATYEQYF. In nucleotides, the CDR3 is TGTGCCATCAGTGGGGCCACCTACGAGCAGTACTTC.

This clone was seen once. V gene TRBV19 combines with J gene TRBJ1-2; a possible D gene is TRBD1 (5 bases). V lost 7 bases and J lost 7, with 22 bases in between. CDR1 is LNHDA and CDR2 is SQIVND in the germline V gene (reference sequence). This CDR3 has 15 amino acids. The CDR3 here is CASTTEDGRGSGYTF. As DNA, the CDR3 is TGTGCCAGTACTACCGAGGACGGGAGGGGTTCTGGCTACACCTTC.

The CDR3 DNA is TGTGCCAGCAGCTTAGAGCTAGGATTGATCTCAGATACGCAGTATTTT. Residues: CASSLELGLISDTQYF. This chain joins TRBV11-2 and TRBJ2-3; D call uncertain. The CDR3 totals 16 residues. Germline CDR1 reads SGHAT; CDR2 reads FQNNGV. Trimming took off 0 bases at V and 4 bases at J, with 14 bases between the two ends.

The chain links TRBV2 to TRBJ1-1; D is unresolved. Deletions cut 6 bases from V and 0 bases from J, with 11 bases between. The CDR3 spans 14 residues. Germline CDR1 is SNHLY and CDR2 is FYNNEI. The CDR3 bases are TGTGCCAGCAGAGTACATCTTATGAACACTGAAGCTTTCTTT. Its translation: CASRVHLMNTEAFF.

This clone was seen once. The chain has TRBV30 and TRBJ2-3, with 11 bases that match TRBD2. The germline V gene has CDR1 GTSNPN and CDR2 SVGIG (reference sequence). Trimming took 3 bases from V and 3 from J; bases not matched to a gene: 8. The CDR3 runs 16 residues. The CDR3 loop reads CAWSAPGTSGTDTQYF. CDR3 coding DNA: TGTGCCTGGAGCGCACCGGGGACTAGCGGAACAGATACGCAGTATTTT. Full variable domain (rest looked up from reference TRBV30 and TRBJ2-3): SQTIHQWPATLVQPVGSPLSLECTVEGTSNPNLYWYRQAAGRGLQLLFYSVGIGQISSEVPQNLSASRPQDRQFILSSKKLLLSDSGFYLCAWSAPGTSGTDTQYFGPGTRLTVL.

The CDR3 sequence is CASTVTRQGELFF. Written as DNA, the CDR3 is TGTGCCAGCACGGTCACTCGACAGGGGGAGCTGTTTTTT. The rearrangement links TRBV3-1 (or the pseudogene TRBV3-2) to TRBJ2-2; D is perhaps TRBD1 (5 bases). The CDR3 covers 13 residues. Germline V gene lookup returns CDR1 LGHDT and CDR2 YNNKEL (reference sequence). The ends were cut back, 7 bases at V and 8 bases at J, with 14 bases in the middle.

The rearrangement joins TRBV23-1 to TRBJ1-6; 7 bases align to TRBD1. TRBV23-1 is known as an ORF, though its function is uncertain. This CDR3 contains 15 residues. Trimming cost V 4 bases and J 9 bases; bases outside gene matches: 9. The CDR3 coding sequence is TGCGCCAGCAGTCGAAGTGAGGGGGCGGGTTCACCCCTCCACTTT. Translated, it gives CASSRSEGAGSPLHF.

The genes are TRBV5-5 and TRBJ2-7, with TRBD2 matching over 7 bases. Trimming took 1 base from V and 3 from J; bases not matched to a gene: 13. CDR1 is SGHKS and CDR2 is YYEKEE in the germline V gene (reference sequence). This CDR3 has 17 residues. In DNA, the CDR3 is TGTGCCAGCAGCTTGAACTGGCTAGCGGAGAGCCACTACGAGCAGTACTTC. This sequence encodes CASSLNWLAESHYEQYF.

The chain has TRBV2 and TRBJ1-5; weak D call: TRBD1 (6 bases). This CDR3 has 13 residues. Germline CDR1 SNHLY, CDR2 FYNNEI. Trimming left V 6 bases short and J 6 bases short, with 12 bases between. The CDR3 DNA is TGTGCCAGCAGCGAAACCAGGGGTCAGCCCCAGCATTTT. This sequence encodes CASSETRGQPQHF.

The chain is built from TRBV24-1 and TRBJ2-3; 7 nucleotides match TRBD2. The CDR3 covers 16 residues. J was trimmed by 1 base and V by 4 bases; bases with no gene match: 7. Germline V gives CDR1 KGHDR, CDR2 SFDVKD. For the CDR3, the DNA is TGTGCCACCAGTGACCCGGTGGGGGGGGGCACAGATACGCAGTATTTT. Its protein is CATSDPVGGGTDTQYF.

This chain uses TRBV10-3 with TRBJ1-3, with a possible D match to TRBD1 (5 bases). This CDR3 has 15 amino acids. Germline CDR1 reads ENHRY; CDR2 reads SYGVKD. V lost 4 bases and J 0 bases, leaving 10 bases between the germline ends. The CDR3 spells CAISGQQSSGNTIYF. CDR3 bases: TGTGCCATCAGTGGACAGCAGAGCTCTGGAAACACCATATATTTT.

J is TRBJ2-7 and V is TRBV4-2, with TRBD1 identical over 9 bases. Trimming removed 2 bases from V and 2 bases from J; junction bases left unmatched: 7. The CDR3 sequence is 16 residues long. Germline V gene sequence: CDR1 LGHNA, CDR2 YNFKEQ. The CDR3 bases are TGTGCCAGCAGCCAATACAGGGGGCGGGACCCCTACGAGCAGTACTTC. Protein sequence: CASSQYRGRDPYEQYF.

This chain connects TRBV30 to TRBJ2-7; D may be TRBD2 (6 bases). Germline values: CDR1 GTSNPN, CDR2 SVGIG (reference sequence). This CDR3 has 15 amino acids. V was pared by 2 bases and J by 6 bases, with 20 bases between. The CDR3 spells CAWSSLGTPEGEQYF. In nucleotides, the CDR3 is TGTGCCTGGAGTTCCCTGGGGACTCCAGAGGGCGAGCAGTACTTC.

V and J are TRBV11-2 and TRBJ1-1; D perhaps matches TRBD1 (5 bases). Germline V gene sequence: CDR1 SGHAT, CDR2 FQNNGV. V was shortened by 6 bases and J by 2 bases, with 16 bases between the two germline ends. The CDR3 consists of 15 residues. CDR3 region: CASSPWTNINTEAFF. CDR3 bases: TGTGCCAGCAGTCCATGGACAAATATTAACACTGAAGCTTTCTTT.

The V and J genes are TRBV5-6 and TRBJ2-7, with 7 bases matching TRBD2. The CDR3 consists of 14 residues. V trimming: 7 bases; J trimming: 4 bases; junction bases outside the gene matches: 11. The germline gives CDR1 SGHDT, CDR2 YYEEEE. In nucleotides, the CDR3 is TGTGCCAGCCGAGAGAAGCGGGGAGCATACGAGCAGTACTTC. It translates to CASREKRGAYEQYF.

This clone was seen more than once but under ten times. The V gene is TRBV5-1, the J gene TRBJ2-7, with D possibly TRBD1 on 6 matching bases. Trimming took 2 bases from V and 2 from J, leaving 14 bases between them. CDR3 size: 15 residues. Germline CDR1 is SGHRS and CDR2 is YFSETQ. The DNA for the CDR3 is TGCGCCAGCAGCTTAGTGACAGGCGAGACCTACGAGCAGTACTTC. Translated: CASSLVTGETYEQYF.

This clone came up once. The V gene is TRBV27, the J gene TRBJ1-1; possibly TRBD1 for D (6 bases). Trimming pared 5 bases from V and 5 bases from J, leaving 15 bases between. This CDR3 is built from 14 residues. Germline lookup yields CDR1 MNHEY and CDR2 SMNVEV (reference sequence). The CDR3 bases are TGTGCCAGCAGTATGGGGGCTGACAGGACTGAAGCTTTCTTT. Its protein is CASSMGADRTEAFF.

This clone occurred a few times. The V call is TRBV3-1 (or the pseudogene TRBV3-2), the J call TRBJ2-7, with TRBD1 as a possible D gene (5 bases). The V end was cut by 0 bases, the J end by 1 base, with 10 bases between. The CDR3 consists of 15 residues. Per the germline V gene, CDR1 is LGHDT and CDR2 is YNNKEL (reference sequence). The CDR3 reads CASSQDPRTSYEQYF. The CDR3 nucleotides are TGTGCCAGCAGCCAAGACCCCAGGACATCCTACGAGCAGTACTTC.

The genes are TRBV7-8 and TRBJ1-5; weak D call: TRBD1 (5 bases). Trimming pared 5 bases from V and 6 bases from J, leaving 14 bases between. The germline V gene encodes CDR1 SGHVS and CDR2 FQNEAQ. This CDR3 has 14 amino acids. The CDR3 bases are TGTGCCAGCAGCCCCATGGGGGGGTTTCAGCCCCAGCATTTT. Amino acids: CASSPMGGFQPQHF.

The chain couples TRBV6-5 to TRBJ1-1, with 7 bases matching TRBD1. Unmatched junction bases numbered 6, after V lost 6 bases and J lost 8 bases. The CDR3 runs 12 residues. Germline V CDR1 and CDR2: MNHEY, SVGAGI. CDR3 loop: CASRGGGGEAFF. CDR3 sequence (DNA): TGTGCCAGCAGAGGAGGGGGCGGGGAAGCTTTCTTT.

This clone was seen only once. The J gene is TRBJ1-1, the V gene TRBV11-3; 9 bases line up with TRBD1. The trim removed 4 bases at V and 0 bases at J, leaving 6 bases unmatched. CDR3 length: 16 amino acids. Germline-derived CDR1 and CDR2 are SGHNT and YENEEA. The CDR3 region has the DNA TGTGCCAGCAGCTCACTTACAGGGGGCTTGAACACTGAAGCTTTCTTT. It codes for CASSSLTGGLNTEAFF.

The sample holds one count of this clone. V gene TRBV28 combines with J gene TRBJ1-1, with 8 positions matching TRBD1. This CDR3 has 15 residues. J lost 5 bases, V lost 7 bases, and 12 bases had no gene match. Germline lookup yields CDR1 MDHEN and CDR2 SYDVKM. CDR3 loop: CASNSPGQVTTEAFF. Here the CDR3 DNA reads TGTGCCAGCAACTCCCCGGGACAGGTCACAACTGAAGCTTTCTTT.

Only one count was recorded for this clone. This chain uses TRBV7-2 with TRBJ1-4; a possible D gene is TRBD1 (5 bases). Trimming removed 5 bases at V and 8 bases at J, with 18 bases between. Per the germline V gene, CDR1 is SGHTA and CDR2 is FQGNSA. The CDR3 loop spans 15 amino acids. Written as DNA, the CDR3 is TGTGCCAGCAGCCTTAACCTGGGACTGGGGGAAAAACTGTTTTTT. It codes for CASSLNLGLGEKLFF.

On this clone: Other DNA sequences from this sample encode an identical CDR3 as well. This chain uses TRBV5-1 with TRBJ1-2; D gene uncertain. This CDR3 spans 12 amino acids. Germline CDR1 SGHRS, CDR2 YFSETQ. Trimming shortened V by 0 bases and J by 5 bases, and 5 bases separated the two germline ends. CDR3 amino acids: CASSLDSYGYTF. In nucleotides, the CDR3 is TGCGCCAGCAGCTTGGACTCTTATGGCTACACCTTC.

This clone was counted a single time. This chain connects TRBV7-2 to TRBJ2-3; 10 bases map to TRBD2. The germline V gene has CDR1 SGHTA and CDR2 FQGNSA. The ends lost 5 bases at V and 6 bases at J; junction bases unmatched: 5. This CDR3 has 14 amino acids. CDR3 protein: CASSVSGGVDTQYF. The CDR3 bases are TGTGCCAGCAGCGTAAGCGGGGGGGTTGATACGCAGTATTTT.

The chain employs TRBV19 and TRBJ2-7; 9 bases line up with TRBD2. The CDR3 covers 13 residues. V lost 11 bases and J lost 7; bases outside the gene matches: 12. Germline values: CDR1 LNHDA, CDR2 SQIVND (reference sequence). The CDR3 spells CAAGGGRAGEQYF. As DNA, the CDR3 is TGTGCCGCCGGTGGCGGGAGGGCGGGGGAGCAGTACTTC.

The gene calls are TRBV19 and TRBJ2-7; perhaps TRBD1 as D (5 bases). The CDR3 spans 14 residues. Germline V gives CDR1 LNHDA, CDR2 SQIVND (reference sequence). Trimming cost V 6 bases and J 1 base, with 13 bases left between them. In DNA, the CDR3 is TGTGCCAGTAGCCAGGGTCAAACATCCTACGAGCAGTACTTC. Protein: CASSQGQTSYEQYF.

The chain uses TRBV4-3 and TRBJ1-2, with 9 bases that match TRBD1. This CDR3 spans 18 amino acids. CDR1 is LGHNA, CDR2 YSLEER, per germline. V shed 3 bases and J 4 bases; nucleotides not matched to a gene: 15. The DNA for the CDR3 is TGCGCCAGCAGCCAGGTATCCGCCACAGGGGGCCTATCCTATGGCTACACCTTC. Residues: CASSQVSATGGLSYGYTF.